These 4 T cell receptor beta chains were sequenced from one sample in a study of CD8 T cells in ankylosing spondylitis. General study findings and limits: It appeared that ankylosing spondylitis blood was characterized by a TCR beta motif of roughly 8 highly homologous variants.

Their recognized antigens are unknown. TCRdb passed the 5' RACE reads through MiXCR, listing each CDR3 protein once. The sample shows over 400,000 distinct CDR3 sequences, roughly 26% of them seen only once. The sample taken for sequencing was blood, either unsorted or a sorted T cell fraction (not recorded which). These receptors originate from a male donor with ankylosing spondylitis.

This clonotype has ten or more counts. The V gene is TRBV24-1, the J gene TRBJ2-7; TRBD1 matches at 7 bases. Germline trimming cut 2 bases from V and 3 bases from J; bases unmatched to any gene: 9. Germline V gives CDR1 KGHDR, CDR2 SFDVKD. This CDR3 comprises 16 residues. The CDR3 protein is CATSDSGGGDIYEQYV. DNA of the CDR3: TGTGCCACCAGTGATTCAGGGGGTGGGGACATCTACGAGCAGTACGTC.

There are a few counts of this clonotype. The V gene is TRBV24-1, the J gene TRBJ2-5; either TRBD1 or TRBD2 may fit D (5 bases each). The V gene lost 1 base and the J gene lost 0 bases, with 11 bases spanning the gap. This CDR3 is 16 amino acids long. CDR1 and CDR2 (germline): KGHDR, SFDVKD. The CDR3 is CATSDFFGGNQETQYF. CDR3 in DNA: TGTGCCACCAGTGATTTTTTTGGGGGAAACCAAGAGACCCAGTACTTC.

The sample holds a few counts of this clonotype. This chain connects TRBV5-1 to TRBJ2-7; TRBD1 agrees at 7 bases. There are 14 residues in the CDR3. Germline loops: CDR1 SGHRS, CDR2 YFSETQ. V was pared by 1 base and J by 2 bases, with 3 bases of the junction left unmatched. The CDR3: CASSLLGTAYEQYF. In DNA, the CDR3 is TGCGCCAGCAGCTTGCTTGGGACAGCCTACGAGCAGTACTTC.

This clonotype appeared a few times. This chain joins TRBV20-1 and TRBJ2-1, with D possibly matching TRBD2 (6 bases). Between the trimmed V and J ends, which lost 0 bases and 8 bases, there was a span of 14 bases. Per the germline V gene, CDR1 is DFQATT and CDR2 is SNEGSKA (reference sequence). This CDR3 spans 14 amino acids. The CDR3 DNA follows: TGCAGTGCTAGAGATGGAAGACTAGTGCATGAGCAGTTCTTC. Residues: CSARDGRLVHEQFF.